A single count supports the clone carrying this TCR beta chain. TCRdb keeps only in-frame clones here, not all; method: immunoSEQ multiplex PCR. The sample holds over 110,000 clones, roughly 93% seen once. This record belongs to a study of T cell responses to AZD1222 COVID-19 vaccine. Trimming removed 1 base from V and 2 bases from J, with 3 bases in between. CDR1 is LGHDT and CDR2 is YNNKEL in the germline V gene (reference sequence). The CDR3 spans 13 residues. The sequencing here drew on peripheral blood, taken after recovery from COVID-19. This TCR was recovered from an adult who had recovered from COVID-19. The genes are TRBV3-1 (or the pseudogene TRBV3-2) and TRBJ1-5, with D hard to call. The CDR3 sequence: CASSQVGNQPQHF. The CDR3 nucleotides are TGTGCCAGCAGCCAAGTAGGCAATCAGCCCCAGCATTTT.